What follows are 31 T cell receptor beta chains derived from one specimen sequenced in a study of human T cells and chemical hapten exposure. One entry per CDR3 protein results from TCRdb running MiXCR on the RACE reads. Altogether some 400,000 distinct CDR3 sequences are present, approximately 4.4% being singletons, with the ten largest covering approximately 2.5%. Regarding time point: patch test 1, 2 weeks after DPC sensitization. Treatment in this sample: therapeutic diphenylcyclopropenone sensitization with weekly scalp DPC. The sample was whole blood, taken in connection with sensitization to the hapten diphenylcyclopropenone (DPC). The receptors come from a woman between 45 and 60 years old with alopecia areata. Some clones in this sample may be carry-over from other donors' samples.

In this sample, this clonotype turned up a few times. V is TRBV20-1 and J is TRBJ2-7; 10 positions agree with TRBD2. In germline, CDR1 is DFQATT, CDR2 SNEGSKA (reference sequence). Unmatched junction bases numbered 14, after V lost 4 bases and J lost 5 bases. This CDR3 is built from 16 residues. The CDR3 loop is CSATHLLAGVTHEQYF. CDR3 DNA sequence: TGCAGTGCTACCCACCTCCTAGCGGGAGTAACCCACGAGCAGTACTTC.

This clonotype was found a few times. This chain's CDR3 is CASSAGGANTEAFF. The CDR3 DNA reads as TGTGCCAGCAGTGCAGGGGGAGCGAACACTGAAGCTTTCTTT. The chain uses TRBV12-3 or TRBV12-4 and TRBJ1-1, with 7 positions matching TRBD1. Unmatched junction bases numbered 4, after V lost 5 bases and J lost 1 base. The CDR3 covers 14 residues.

This clonotype was seen repeatedly, ten times or more. The chain employs TRBV5-1 and TRBJ2-1; 7 positions agree with TRBD1. The germline CDR1 and CDR2 sequences are SGHRS and YFSETQ. V dropped 1 base and J dropped 0; count of bases not matched to a gene: 4. The CDR3 runs 16 residues. Written as DNA, the CDR3 is TGCGCCAGCAGCTTGCCGACAGGGAGCTCCTACAATGAGCAGTTCTTC. Translation: CASSLPTGSSYNEQFF.

This clonotype was detected only a few times. The chain has TRBV4-2 and TRBJ2-3; no firm D call. This CDR3 has 14 amino acids. Germline V gene sequence: CDR1 LGHNA, CDR2 YNFKEQ. Trimming took off 0 bases at V and 0 bases at J, with 4 bases between the two ends. This chain's CDR3 is CASSQDSSTDTQYF. The DNA for the CDR3 is TGTGCCAGCAGCCAAGATAGTAGCACAGATACGCAGTATTTT.

This clonotype has a count of ten or more. The CDR3, as DNA: TGTGCCACCGCGGACTGGGCTTCACCCCTCCACTTT. Encoded protein: CATADWASPLHF. This sequence joins TRBV2 and TRBJ1-6; D is ambiguous. The CDR3 consists of 12 residues. The germline V gene has CDR1 SNHLY and CDR2 FYNNEI. The V end lost 10 bases, the J end lost 9 bases, and 13 bases lay between the germline ends.

In its sample, this clonotype was seen many times. J is TRBJ2-7 and V is TRBV6-6; 11 nucleotides align to TRBD1. Germline assignment: CDR1 MNHNY and CDR2 SVGAGI (reference sequence). CDR3 size: 15 residues. With V trimmed by 2 bases and J by 5 bases, 5 bases remained unmatched. CDR3 DNA: TGTGCCAGCAGTTACGGGGGACAGGGGGGTAACGAGCAGTACTTC. This codes for CASSYGGQGGNEQYF.

At least ten counts were recorded for this clonotype. V is TRBV9 and J is TRBJ2-1; TRBD2 matches at 12 bases. Germline loops: CDR1 SGDLS, CDR2 YYNGEE. After removal of 4 bases from V and 8 bases from J, the junction contained 7 bases not matched to a gene. This CDR3 region has 15 residues. The CDR3 bases are TGTGCCAGCAGCTCCCGGACTAGCGGGGAGGATGAGCAGTTCTTC. Its protein product is CASSSRTSGEDEQFF.

This clonotype was picked up many times. The rearrangement links TRBV29-1 to TRBJ2-3, with D possibly being TRBD1 (6 bases). The V gene lost 7 bases and the J gene lost 2 bases, with 16 bases spanning the gap. The CDR3 sequence is 14 residues long. Per the germline V gene, CDR1 is SQVTM and CDR2 is ANQGSEA. CDR3 DNA: TGCAGCGGGCAGACAGGAGAGATCACAGATACGCAGTATTTT. Its protein is CSGQTGEITDTQYF.

The table lists this clonotype with many counts. V is TRBV5-1 and J is TRBJ1-3; D perhaps matches TRBD1 (6 bases). Germline V lookup: CDR1 SGHRS, CDR2 YFSETQ. Deletions cut 5 bases from V and 0 bases from J, with 9 bases between. This CDR3 region has 14 residues. This CDR3 reads CASRTTGSGNTIYF. The CDR3 DNA follows: TGCGCCAGCAGAACGACAGGCTCTGGAAACACCATATATTTT.

Points on this clonotype: This may come from a read error, since a much larger clone is one base off. The rearrangement links TRBV28 to TRBJ2-5; D may be TRBD1 or TRBD2 (5 bases each). CDR3 length: 16 residues. Trimming left V 8 bases short and J 6 bases short, with 25 bases between. Germline CDR1 and CDR2: MDHEN and SYDVKM. The CDR3 DNA sequence: TGTGCCAGCCTCAGTTTGGGGAGACAGATTGAAAAGACCCAGTACTTC. It codes for CASLSLGRQIEKTQYF. The complete variable domain, with remaining parts taken from reference TRBV28 and TRBJ2-5, reads DVKVTQSSRYLVKRTGEKVFLECVQDMDHENMFWYRQDPGLGLRLIYFSYDVKMKEKGDIPEGYSVSREKKERFSLILESASTNQTSMYLCASLSLGRQIEKTQYFGPGTRLLVL.

This clonotype was observed a handful of times. This chain links TRBV27 with TRBJ2-2; 7 positions agree with TRBD2. CDR1 MNHEY and CDR2 SMNVEV come from the germline V gene (reference sequence). The CDR3 totals 13 residues. J gave up 7 bases and V 5 bases, and 4 bases lay outside the gene matches. CDR3 in DNA: TGTGCCAGCAGTACTAGCGTCGGCGGGGAGCTGTTTTTT. Protein product: CASSTSVGGELFF.

This clonotype was detected many times. This sequence joins TRBV10-3 and TRBJ1-1, with 7 bases that match TRBD1. The CDR3 is 14 residues long. Germline V gene sequence: CDR1 ENHRY, CDR2 SYGVKD. Trimming removed 6 bases from V and 9 bases from J; junction bases left unmatched: 13. CDR3 region: CAIRQGSVGIQAFF. CDR3 nucleotides: TGTGCCATCAGACAGGGGTCGGTTGGGATCCAAGCTTTCTTT.

The rearrangement uses TRBV6-5 and TRBJ1-5, with 7 bases identical to TRBD1. This CDR3 has 14 residues. J was trimmed by 7 bases and V by 2 bases; bases with no gene match: 5. Germline V gene lookup returns CDR1 MNHEY and CDR2 SVGAGI. Here the CDR3 reads CASSYKTGTQPQHF. CDR3 coding DNA: TGTGCCAGCAGTTACAAGACAGGGACCCAGCCCCAGCATTTT.

In this sample, this clonotype turned up many times. As DNA, the CDR3 is TGCGCCAGCAGCTTGGATAGCGGGGGTACCTACGAGCAGTACTTC. Translation: CASSLDSGGTYEQYF. The chain is built from TRBV5-1 and TRBJ2-7; TRBD2 aligns across 9 bases. The CDR3 contains 15 residues. The germline CDR1 and CDR2 sequences are SGHRS and YFSETQ. V dropped 0 bases and J dropped 2; count of bases not matched to a gene: 3.

The chain carries TRBV12-3 or TRBV12-4 and TRBJ2-3, with 7 bases that match TRBD1. V lost 2 bases, J lost 3 bases, and 8 bases stayed unmatched. The CDR3 covers 16 residues. CDR3 DNA: TGTGCCAGCAGTTTACGAGGGGGCCTCGGGACAGATACGCAGTATTTT. This encodes CASSLRGGLGTDTQYF.

The chain links TRBV5-1 to TRBJ2-1; D may be TRBD1 (6 bases). Germline V lookup: CDR1 SGHRS, CDR2 YFSETQ. Trimming pared 3 bases from V and 2 bases from J, leaving 12 bases between. The CDR3 is 15 residues long. The CDR3 DNA is TGCGCCAGCAGCTCAACAGGGTTAGCCTACAATGAGCAGTTCTTC. It specifies CASSSTGLAYNEQFF.

A word on this clonotype: Possible read error: a much larger clone is one base away. The chain is built from TRBV25-1 and TRBJ1-4; D remains ambiguous. The CDR3 sequence is 11 residues long. Germline CDR1 MGHDK, CDR2 SYGVNS. The CDR3 bases are TGTGGCAGCAGTCCTAATGAAAAACTGTTTTTT. As protein: CGSSPNEKLFF.

This clonotype was detected many times. V gene TRBV24-1 combines with J gene TRBJ2-3, with no clear D. V was trimmed by 0 bases and J by 2 bases, leaving 26 bases between them. The germline gives CDR1 KGHDR, CDR2 SFDVKD. This CDR3 contains 21 residues. Written as DNA, the CDR3 is TGTGCCACCAGTGATTTGCCCCTGACGGCGTTCCCAAAATTCTTCACAGATACGCAGTATTTT. This sequence encodes CATSDLPLTAFPKFFTDTQYF.

The sample holds many counts of this clonotype. The chain is built from TRBV12-3 or TRBV12-4 and TRBJ2-7, with D tentatively TRBD1 or TRBD2 (6 bases each). With 8 bases removed from V and 4 bases from J, the gap between germline ends came to 15 bases. The CDR3 has 13 residues. The CDR3 region has the DNA TGTGCCAGCGGGGGGCAGGGAGCGTACGAGCAGTACTTC. Its translation is CASGGQGAYEQYF.

This clonotype has at least ten counts. V is TRBV20-1 and J is TRBJ2-6, with 11 bases matching TRBD2. The CDR3 loop spans 16 amino acids. The J segment lost 2 bases and the V segment lost 5 bases, leaving 5 bases of the junction unmatched. The V gene's germline CDR1 is DFQATT and CDR2 SNEGSKA (reference sequence). This CDR3 reads CSAPLAGETGANVLTF. The CDR3 nucleotides are TGCAGTGCTCCACTAGCGGGGGAAACTGGGGCCAACGTCCTGACTTTC.

Ten or more counts support this clonotype. The J gene is TRBJ2-5, the V gene TRBV7-2; the match to TRBD1 covers 7 bases. With V trimmed by 4 bases and J by 9 bases, 14 bases remained unmatched. Per the germline V gene, CDR1 is SGHTA and CDR2 is FQGNSA. The CDR3 has 15 residues. The CDR3 here is CASSWAQGLRYPQYF. CDR3 in DNA: TGTGCCAGCAGCTGGGCACAGGGGTTAAGGTATCCCCAGTACTTC.

The rearrangement uses TRBV7-9 and TRBJ1-5; D not resolved. Per the germline V gene, CDR1 is SEHNR and CDR2 is FQNEAQ (reference sequence). The CDR3 runs 15 residues. V shed 1 base and J shed 4 bases, with 11 bases lying between them. CDR3 loop: CASSLGRARNQPQHF. The CDR3, as DNA: TGTGCCAGCAGCTTAGGCCGGGCGCGGAATCAGCCCCAGCATTTT.

This clonotype showed up many times. J is TRBJ2-6 and V is TRBV12-3 or TRBV12-4; 8 bases match TRBD2. V gave up 2 bases and J gave up 1 base; unmatched junction bases: 19. CDR3 length equals 22 residues. CDR3 sequence reads: CASSLSPLLSGGGRSGANVLTF. Here the CDR3 DNA reads TGTGCCAGCAGTTTAAGCCCCTTATTGAGTGGCGGGGGGCGATCTGGGGCCAACGTCCTGACTTTC.

At least ten counts were recorded for this clonotype. CDR3 bases: TGCGCCAGCAGCCCCCAACTAGCGGGGGGGCCGGAGACCCAGTACTTC. This codes for CASSPQLAGGPETQYF. The J gene is TRBJ2-5, the V gene TRBV5-1; 13 nucleotides match TRBD2. Germline assignment: CDR1 SGHRS and CDR2 YFSETQ. The V and J ends lost 4 bases and 5 bases, in that order; junction bases with no gene match: 8. CDR3 length: 16 residues.

This clonotype was picked up many times. V usage is TRBV18 and J usage is TRBJ2-1; possibly TRBD1 or TRBD2 for D (5 bases each). The germline CDR1 and CDR2 sequences are KGHSH and LQKENI. The CDR3 is 14 residues long. Trimming removed 0 bases at V and 6 bases at J, with 9 bases between. The CDR3 loop reads CASSPPGRPNEQFF. The CDR3 nucleotides read TGTGCCAGCTCACCACCGGGACGGCCCAATGAGCAGTTCTTC.

The chain employs TRBV20-1 and TRBJ2-7; D gene ambiguous. This CDR3 spans 13 amino acids. The ends were cut back, 0 bases at V and 5 bases at J, with 11 bases in the middle. Germline CDR1 reads DFQATT; CDR2 reads SNEGSKA (reference sequence). The CDR3 DNA reads TGCAGTGCTAGAGATCCCTCTCGCCACGAGCAGTACTTC. Residues: CSARDPSRHEQYF.

This clonotype was observed many times. In DNA, the CDR3 is TGTGCCAGCAGTCTAACGGACAGTGGGTCCACTGAAGCTTTCTTT. Protein: CASSLTDSGSTEAFF. The V gene is TRBV6-6, the J gene TRBJ1-1; weak D call: TRBD1 (6 bases). Trimming removed 5 bases from V and 4 bases from J, with 17 bases in between. This CDR3 has 15 amino acids. Germline CDR1 MNHNY, CDR2 SVGAGI (reference sequence).

This clonotype has a count of ten or more. This chain uses TRBV6-6 with TRBJ2-3, with unresolved D. The CDR3 spans 15 residues. Germline V lookup: CDR1 MNHNY, CDR2 SVGAGI (reference sequence). V lost 2 bases and J lost 1, with 10 bases in between. This CDR3 reads CASSYLRGGTDTQYF. CDR3 DNA sequence: TGTGCCAGCAGTTACCTCCGCGGCGGCACAGATACGCAGTATTTT.

This clonotype was recorded many times. This chain connects TRBV6-5 to TRBJ1-1; no definite D call. The CDR3 covers 13 residues. V lost 8 bases and J 5 bases, leaving 15 bases between the germline ends. CDR1 is MNHEY and CDR2 is SVGAGI in the germline V gene. The CDR3 bases are TGTGCCAGCCTGACCACTGGAGGGACTGAAGCTTTCTTT. Translating gives CASLTTGGTEAFF.

This clonotype has a count of ten or more. The chain combines TRBV5-6 with TRBJ1-5, with 8 positions matching TRBD1. Losses at the gene ends were 2 bases for V and 7 bases for J; bases not matched to a gene: 8. The CDR3 consists of 15 residues. Germline values: CDR1 SGHDT, CDR2 YYEEEE. This chain's CDR3 is CASSFRAGGQQPQHF. The DNA for the CDR3 is TGTGCCAGCAGCTTCAGGGCAGGGGGCCAACAGCCCCAGCATTTT.

Many counts were recorded for this clonotype. This chain uses TRBV3-1 with TRBJ1-5; no clear D gene. CDR3 length equals 14 residues. V was cut by 0 bases and J by 9 bases, with 12 bases left in between. CDR1 is LGHDT and CDR2 is YNNKEL in the germline V gene (reference sequence). The CDR3 spells CASSQEEGITPQHF. DNA of the CDR3: TGTGCCAGCAGCCAAGAAGAGGGTATCACGCCCCAGCATTTT.